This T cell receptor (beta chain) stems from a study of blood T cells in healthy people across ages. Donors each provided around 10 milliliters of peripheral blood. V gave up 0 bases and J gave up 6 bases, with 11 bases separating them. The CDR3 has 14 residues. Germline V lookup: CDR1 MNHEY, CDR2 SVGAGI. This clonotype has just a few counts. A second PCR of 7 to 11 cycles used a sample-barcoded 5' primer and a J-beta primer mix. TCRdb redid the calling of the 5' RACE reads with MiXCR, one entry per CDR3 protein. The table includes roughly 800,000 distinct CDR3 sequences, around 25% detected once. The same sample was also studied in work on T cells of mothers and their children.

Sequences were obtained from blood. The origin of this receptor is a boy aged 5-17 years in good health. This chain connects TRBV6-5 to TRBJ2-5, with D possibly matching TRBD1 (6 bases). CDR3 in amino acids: CASSYSEQGQTQYF. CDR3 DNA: TGTGCCAGCAGTTACTCAGAACAGGGACAGACCCAGTACTTC.